These T cell receptor beta chains were read from a single sample in a study of read filtering for tumor transcriptome and immune sequencing. TCRdb ran MiXCR on the reads and lists one entry per CDR3 protein. The sample lists tens of thousands of distinct CDR3 sequences, roughly a fifth occurring once. Input material: a population of CD138-negative cells sorted from bone marrow. These receptors were collected from a donor at least 40 years old with multiple myeloma. Each CDR3 is given with its conserved first and last residue. A D gene is named only where the DNA matches it firmly.

d_call j_call v_call cdr3_aa
. TRBJ2-1 TRBV12-3/TRBV12-4 CASSYGLLSRGRLLNEQFF
TRBD2 TRBJ2-5 TRBV19 CASKKSLAQETQYF
TRBD1 TRBJ1-5 TRBV6-2/TRBV6-3 CASSPPDRASNQPQHF
. TRBJ1-1 TRBV6-6 CASSYPNTEAFF
. TRBJ2-2 TRBV3-1 CASWGDTGELFF
. TRBJ2-1 TRBV20-1 CSASRGGNEQFF
. TRBJ2-1 TRBV29-1 CSANPYPKNDEQFF
. TRBJ2-1 TRBV3-1 CASSHLRNEQFF
. TRBJ2-1 TRBV3-1 CATSQDNEQFF
. TRBJ1-1 TRBV10-2 CASSESRVSFDTEAFF
. TRBJ2-7 TRBV4-1 CASSQDRYYEQYF
TRBD2 TRBJ2-1 TRBV7-3 CASSLMAGGGDEQFF
TRBD2 TRBJ2-1 TRBV29-1 CSVAGLAVLRGYNEQFF
. TRBJ2-3 TRBV2 CASSDDGNTQYF
TRBD1 TRBJ2-6 TRBV2 CAFSTGGAGTNVLTF
. TRBJ2-2 TRBV27 CASSLNRVRGTGELFF
. TRBJ2-3 TRBV29-1 CSVVQYTDTQYF
TRBD1 TRBJ1-1 TRBV19 CASKEGGEDTEAFF
. TRBJ2-2 TRBV19 CASSARNTGELFF
TRBD2 TRBJ2-7 TRBV7-9 CASSLGSGRKSYEQYF
. TRBJ1-2 TRBV7-2 CASSLAQGVLNYGYTF
TRBD1 TRBJ2-1 TRBV20-1 CSATPGRGPYNEQFF
. TRBJ2-5 TRBV19 CASRRGLQETQYF
. TRBJ2-5 TRBV7-2 CASSPGPFGETQYF
TRBD1 TRBJ2-1 TRBV19 CASSPRQGALDEQFF
. TRBJ1-2 TRBV29-1 CSVEDPRRGEGYGYTF
TRBD2 TRBJ2-5 TRBV20-1 CSARDRLASTQETQYF